This T cell receptor beta chain was identified during a study of regulatory T cells in long-lasting Graves disease. General study results and limits: Clonotypes that were public and shared totalled approximately 2,800 in persistent patients versus around 1,000 in new patients.

As to time point: persistent/refractory GD, antithyroid drugs over 5 years with positive TRAb. The TCR library was made from RNA that had been extracted from PBMCs in TRIzol. Patients came from an endocrinology department in Xi'an, China. A note on this clonotype: Its antigen is not identified.

Relying on iRepertoire HTBI primers and Arm-PCR of CDR3 regions, the team built TCR beta libraries. Each CDR3 protein gets one entry after TCRdb re-called the multiplex PCR reads with MiXCR. The sample holds 700,000 or so distinct CDR3 sequences, 25% to 35% seen once. The input for sequencing was peripheral blood mononuclear cells (PBMCs), taken when the disease was refractory, from a patient treated with antithyroid drugs. The receptor comes from a female donor with Graves disease.

DNA for the CDR3: TGTGCCATAAATGCGGGGACAGGGGCTTCGGATGAGCAGTTCTTC. It specifies CAINAGTGASDEQFF. The J gene is TRBJ2-1, the V gene TRBV19; TRBD1 matches 10 bases. Germline assignment: CDR1 LNHDA and CDR2 SQIVND (reference sequence). Trimming cost V 10 bases and J 8 bases; bases outside gene matches: 14. The CDR3 sequence is 15 residues long.